This T cell receptor (beta chain) emerged from a study of cytomegalovirus exposure and HLA in healthy donors. Of note for this clone: What it recognizes is unknown.

The PCR ran on 60 Vbeta and 13 Jbeta primers. Sequencing was performed with immunoSEQ multiplex PCR; in TCRdb, only in-frame clones are kept and a portion is missing. Of 85,000 to 130,000 clones in the sample, 82% were seen once. Study-wide points: In a later analysis, HLA-C alleles had the fewest associated TCRs, DRB1 alleles the most. There were a few CMV-associated chains whose specificity for CMV antigens was confirmed in vitro.

The clonotype was recovered from a man aged 45 to 65 in good health and CMV-seronegative. The sample consisted of PBMCs.

The CDR3 DNA is TGTGCCTCTAGACAGGCAGAGCAAGCTTTCTTT. Its protein is CASRQAEQAFF. The chain employs TRBV30 and TRBJ1-1; weak D call: TRBD1 (6 bases). CDR3 length: 11 amino acids. Germline V CDR1 and CDR2: GTSNPN, SVGIG (reference sequence). Trimming cost V 7 bases and J 9 bases, with 15 bases left between them.